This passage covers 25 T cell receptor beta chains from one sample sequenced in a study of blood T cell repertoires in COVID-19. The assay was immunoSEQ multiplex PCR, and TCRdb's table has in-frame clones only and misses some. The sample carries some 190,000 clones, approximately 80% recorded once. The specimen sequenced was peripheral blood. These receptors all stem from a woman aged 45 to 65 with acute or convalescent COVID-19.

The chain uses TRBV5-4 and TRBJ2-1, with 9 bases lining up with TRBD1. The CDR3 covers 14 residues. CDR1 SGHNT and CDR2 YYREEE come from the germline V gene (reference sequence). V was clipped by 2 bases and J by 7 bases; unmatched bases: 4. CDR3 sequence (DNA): TGTGCCAGCAGCTTCGACAGGGGGAAAAATGAGCAGTTCTTC. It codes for CASSFDRGKNEQFF.

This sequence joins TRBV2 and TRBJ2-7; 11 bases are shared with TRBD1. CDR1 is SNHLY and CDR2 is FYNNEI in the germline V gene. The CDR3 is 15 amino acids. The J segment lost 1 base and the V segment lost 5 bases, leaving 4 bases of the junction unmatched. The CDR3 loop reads CASSSGQGASYEQYF. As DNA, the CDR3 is TGTGCCAGCAGTTCCGGACAGGGGGCTTCCTACGAGCAGTACTTC.

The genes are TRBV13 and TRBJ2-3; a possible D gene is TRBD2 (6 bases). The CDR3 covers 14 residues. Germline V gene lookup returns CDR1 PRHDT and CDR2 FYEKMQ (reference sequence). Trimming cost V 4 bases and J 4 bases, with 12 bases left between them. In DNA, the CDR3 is TGTGCCAGCAGCTCCGGGGCGGGGTCAGATACGCAGTATTTT. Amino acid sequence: CASSSGAGSDTQYF.

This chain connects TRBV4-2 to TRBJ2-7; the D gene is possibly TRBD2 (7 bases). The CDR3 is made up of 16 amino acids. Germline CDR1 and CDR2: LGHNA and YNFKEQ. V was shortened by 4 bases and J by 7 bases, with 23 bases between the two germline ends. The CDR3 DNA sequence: TGTGCCAGCAGCCCGGGCTTGCGGGGGCTTTCCAAGGAGCAGTACTTC. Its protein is CASSPGLRGLSKEQYF.

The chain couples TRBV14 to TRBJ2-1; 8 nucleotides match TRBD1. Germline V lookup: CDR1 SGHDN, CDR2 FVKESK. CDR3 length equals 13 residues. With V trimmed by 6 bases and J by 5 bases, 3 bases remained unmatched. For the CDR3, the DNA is TGTGCCAGCAGACGGACAGGGAACAATGAGCAGTTCTTC. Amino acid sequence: CASRRTGNNEQFF.

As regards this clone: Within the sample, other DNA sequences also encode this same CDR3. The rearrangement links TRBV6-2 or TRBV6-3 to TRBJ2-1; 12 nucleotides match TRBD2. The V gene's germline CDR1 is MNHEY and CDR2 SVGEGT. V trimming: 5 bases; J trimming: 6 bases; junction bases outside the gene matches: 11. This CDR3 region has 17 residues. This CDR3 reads CASSHPSSSGRGNEQFF. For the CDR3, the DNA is TGTGCCAGCAGTCATCCCTCCTCTAGCGGGAGGGGCAATGAGCAGTTCTTC.

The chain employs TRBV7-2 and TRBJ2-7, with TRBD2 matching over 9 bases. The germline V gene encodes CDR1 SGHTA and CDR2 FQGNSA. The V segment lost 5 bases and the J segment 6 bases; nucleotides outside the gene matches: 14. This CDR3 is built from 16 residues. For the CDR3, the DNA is TGTGCCAGCAGCAACCAGGGGATGGCGGGGGGGCGCGAGCAGTACTTC. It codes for CASSNQGMAGGREQYF.

The CDR3 coding sequence is TGTGCCAGCAGCCGGAGGGCTGGGACAGGTTCTGTCAATGAGCAGTTCTTC. Its protein product is CASSRRAGTGSVNEQFF. The chain is built from TRBV7-9 and TRBJ2-1, with TRBD1 matching 8 bases. The V and J ends lost 5 bases and 6 bases, in that order; junction bases with no gene match: 15. The CDR3 is 17 residues long. Germline CDR1 reads SEHNR; CDR2 reads FQNEAQ (reference sequence).

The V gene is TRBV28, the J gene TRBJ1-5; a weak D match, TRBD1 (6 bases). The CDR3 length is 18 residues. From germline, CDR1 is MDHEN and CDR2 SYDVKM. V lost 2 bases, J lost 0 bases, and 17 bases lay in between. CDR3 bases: TGTGCCAGCAGTTTAATGTCTGTGGGGGCAAATAGCAATCAGCCCCAGCATTTT. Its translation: CASSLMSVGANSNQPQHF. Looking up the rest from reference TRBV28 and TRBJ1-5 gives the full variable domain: DVKVTQSSRYLVKRTGEKVFLECVQDMDHENMFWYRQDPGLGLRLIYFSYDVKMKEKGDIPEGYSVSREKKERFSLILESASTNQTSMYLCASSLMSVGANSNQPQHFGDGTRLSIL.

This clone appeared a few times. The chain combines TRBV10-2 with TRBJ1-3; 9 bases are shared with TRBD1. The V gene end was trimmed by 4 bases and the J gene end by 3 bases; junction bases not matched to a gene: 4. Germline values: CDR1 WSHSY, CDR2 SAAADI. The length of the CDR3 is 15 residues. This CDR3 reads CASSGGQGVGNTIYF. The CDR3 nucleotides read TGCGCCAGCAGTGGGGGACAGGGTGTTGGAAACACCATATATTTT.

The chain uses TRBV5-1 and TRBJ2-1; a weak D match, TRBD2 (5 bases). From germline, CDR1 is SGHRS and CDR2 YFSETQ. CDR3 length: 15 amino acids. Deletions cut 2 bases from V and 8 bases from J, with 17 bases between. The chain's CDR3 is CASSFDGIALDEQFF. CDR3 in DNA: TGCGCCAGCAGCTTCGACGGGATCGCCCTGGATGAGCAGTTCTTC.

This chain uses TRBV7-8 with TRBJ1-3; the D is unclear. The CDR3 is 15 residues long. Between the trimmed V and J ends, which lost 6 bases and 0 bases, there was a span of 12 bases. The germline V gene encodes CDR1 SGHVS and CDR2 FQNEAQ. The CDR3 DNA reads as TGTGCCAGCAGGGAGACTGGCATCTCTGGAAACACCATATATTTT. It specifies CASRETGISGNTIYF.

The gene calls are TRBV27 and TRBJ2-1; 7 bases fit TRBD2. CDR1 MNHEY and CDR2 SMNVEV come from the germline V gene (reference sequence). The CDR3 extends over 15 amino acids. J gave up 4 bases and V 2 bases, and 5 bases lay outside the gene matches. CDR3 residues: CASSLGRARYNEQFF. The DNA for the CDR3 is TGTGCCAGCAGTTTAGGGAGGGCGAGATACAATGAGCAGTTCTTC.

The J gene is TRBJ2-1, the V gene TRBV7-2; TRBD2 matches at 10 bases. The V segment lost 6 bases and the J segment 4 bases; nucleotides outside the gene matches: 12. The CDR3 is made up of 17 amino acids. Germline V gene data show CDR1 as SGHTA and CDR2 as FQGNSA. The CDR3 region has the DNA TGTGCCAGCAGGGACGTGACCGGGACTAGCGCTTACAATGAGCAGTTCTTC. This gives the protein CASRDVTGTSAYNEQFF.

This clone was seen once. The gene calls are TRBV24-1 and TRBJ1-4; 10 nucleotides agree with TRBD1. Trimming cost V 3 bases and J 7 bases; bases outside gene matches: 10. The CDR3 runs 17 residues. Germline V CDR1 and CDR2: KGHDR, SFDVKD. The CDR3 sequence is CATSDLKDRGRREKLFF. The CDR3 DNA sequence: TGTGCCACCAGTGATCTCAAAGACAGGGGGCGACGTGAAAAACTGTTTTTT.

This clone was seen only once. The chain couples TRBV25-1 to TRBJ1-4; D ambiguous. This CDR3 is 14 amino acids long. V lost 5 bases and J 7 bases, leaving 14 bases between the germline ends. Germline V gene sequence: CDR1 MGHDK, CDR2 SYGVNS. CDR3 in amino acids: CASSLAAGLEKLFF. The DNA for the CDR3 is TGTGCCAGCAGTCTCGCTGCAGGCCTTGAAAAACTGTTTTTT.

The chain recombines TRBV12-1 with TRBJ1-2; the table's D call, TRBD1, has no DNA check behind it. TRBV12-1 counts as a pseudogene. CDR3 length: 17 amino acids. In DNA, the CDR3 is TGTGCCAGCAGCTTTGTTCGTGTAGGGGGCTCGTACTATGGCTACACCTTC. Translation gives CASSFVRVGGSYYGYTF.

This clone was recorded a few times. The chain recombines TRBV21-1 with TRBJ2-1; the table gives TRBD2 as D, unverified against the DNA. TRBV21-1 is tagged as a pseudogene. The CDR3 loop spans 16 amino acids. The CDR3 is CASSKVEAGIYNEQFF. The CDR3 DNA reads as TGTGCCAGCAGCAAAGTAGAAGCGGGGATCTACAATGAGCAGTTCTTC.

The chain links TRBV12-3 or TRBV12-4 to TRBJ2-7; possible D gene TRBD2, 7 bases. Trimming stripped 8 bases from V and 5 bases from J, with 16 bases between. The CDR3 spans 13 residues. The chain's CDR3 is CASSARGRDEQYF. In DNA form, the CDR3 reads TGTGCCAGCTCGGCGCGGGGGCGAGACGAGCAGTACTTC.

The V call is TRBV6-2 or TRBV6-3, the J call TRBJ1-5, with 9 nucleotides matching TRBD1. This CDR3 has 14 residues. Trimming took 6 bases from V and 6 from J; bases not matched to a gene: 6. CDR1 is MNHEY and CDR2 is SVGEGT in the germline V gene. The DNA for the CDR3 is TGTGCCAGCAGACCTACAGGGGGCGGTCAGCCCCAGCATTTT. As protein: CASRPTGGGQPQHF.

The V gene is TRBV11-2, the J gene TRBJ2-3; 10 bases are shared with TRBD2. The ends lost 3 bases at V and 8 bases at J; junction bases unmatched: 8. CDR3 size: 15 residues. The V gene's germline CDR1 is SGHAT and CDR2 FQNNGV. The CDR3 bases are TGTGCCAGCAGCTTCCTAGCGGGGGAGCGGGCTACGCAGTATTTT. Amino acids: CASSFLAGERATQYF.

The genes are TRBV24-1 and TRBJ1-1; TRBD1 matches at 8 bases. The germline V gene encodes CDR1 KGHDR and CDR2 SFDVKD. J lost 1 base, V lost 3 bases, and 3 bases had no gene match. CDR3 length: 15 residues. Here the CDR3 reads CATSDATGGNTEAFF. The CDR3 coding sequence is TGTGCCACCAGTGATGCTACAGGGGGGAACACTGAAGCTTTCTTT.

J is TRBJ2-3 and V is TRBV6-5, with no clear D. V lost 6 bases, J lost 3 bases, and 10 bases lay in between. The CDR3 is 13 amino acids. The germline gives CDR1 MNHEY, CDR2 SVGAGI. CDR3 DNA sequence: TGTGCCAGCAGCGCCCCCGGGACAGATACGCAGTATTTT. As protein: CASSAPGTDTQYF.

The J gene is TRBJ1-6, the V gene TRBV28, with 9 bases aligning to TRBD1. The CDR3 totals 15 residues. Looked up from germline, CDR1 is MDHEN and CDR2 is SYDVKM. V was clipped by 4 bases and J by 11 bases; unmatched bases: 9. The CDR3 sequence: CASSSPDRGRTPLHF. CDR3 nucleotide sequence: TGTGCCAGCAGTTCGCCGGACAGGGGTAGGACACCCCTCCACTTT.

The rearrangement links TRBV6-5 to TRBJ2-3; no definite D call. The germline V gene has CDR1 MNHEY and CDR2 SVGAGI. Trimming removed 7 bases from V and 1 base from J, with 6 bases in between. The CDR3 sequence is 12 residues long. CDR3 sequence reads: CASNRGTDTQYF. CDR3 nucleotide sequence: TGTGCCAGCAACCGGGGCACAGATACGCAGTATTTT.